The T cell receptor beta chain under discussion was sequenced for a study of CD8 T cells in ankylosing spondylitis. Study results and caveats: Enrichment of disease-linked clones was reportedly significant in matched ankylosing spondylitis synovial fluid.

Libraries for TCR beta were made by quantitative 5'-RACE with molecular barcodes. TCRdb re-called the 5' RACE reads with MiXCR, one entry per CDR3 protein. The sample gives over 30,000 distinct CDR3 sequences, roughly 9.6% of which show up once; roughly 21% is in the top ten. The germline V gene has CDR1 SQVTM and CDR2 ANQGSEA. The CDR3 sequence is 12 residues long. Trimming removed 1 base at V and 3 bases at J, with 7 bases between. This clonotype was seen more than once but under ten times. Its antigen is undetermined. This receptor was obtained from a male donor with ankylosing spondylitis. Source material: synovial fluid, either unsorted or a sorted T cell fraction (not recorded which). This chain joins TRBV29-1 and TRBJ2-7, with D possibly being TRBD2 (5 bases). In DNA, the CDR3 is TGCAGCGTTGAAGGGGGAGTCTACGAGCAGTACTTC. Translating gives CSVEGGVYEQYF.